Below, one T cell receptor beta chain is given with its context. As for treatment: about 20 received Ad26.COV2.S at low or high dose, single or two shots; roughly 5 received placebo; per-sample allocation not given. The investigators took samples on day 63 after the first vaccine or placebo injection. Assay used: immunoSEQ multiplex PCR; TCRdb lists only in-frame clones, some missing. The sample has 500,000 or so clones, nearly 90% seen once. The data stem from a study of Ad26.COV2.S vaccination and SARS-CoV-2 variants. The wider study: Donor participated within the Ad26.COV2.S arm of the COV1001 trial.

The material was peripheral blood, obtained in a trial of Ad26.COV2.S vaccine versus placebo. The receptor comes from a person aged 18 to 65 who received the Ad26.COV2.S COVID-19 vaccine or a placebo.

The CDR3 loop reads CASSFQWDYNEQFF. The CDR3 bases are TGTGCCAGCAGCTTTCAGTGGGACTACAATGAGCAGTTCTTC. This rearrangement joins TRBV5-4 to TRBJ2-1; unclear D gene. V was cut by 2 bases and J by 3 bases, with 9 bases left in between. Looked up from germline, CDR1 is SGHNT and CDR2 is YYREEE (reference sequence). This CDR3 is built from 14 residues. The full variable domain, with the rest looked up from reference TRBV5-4 and TRBJ2-1, is ETGVTQSPTHLIKTRGQQVTLRCSSQSGHNTVSWYQQALGQGPQFIFQYYREEENGRGNFPPRFSGLQFPNYSSELNVNALELDDSALYLCASSFQWDYNEQFFGPGTRLTVL.